This passage covers 26 T cell receptor beta chains from one sample sequenced in a study of cytomegalovirus exposure and HLA in healthy donors. The table came from immunoSEQ multiplex PCR; TCRdb's copy has only in-frame clones and leaves some out. Seen here are 150,000 to 200,000 clones, 81% observed once, and the top ten hold around 1.2%. The material sequenced was PBMCs. The receptor set was obtained from a woman in her twenties or thirties in good health and CMV-seronegative.

The rearrangement uses TRBV27 and TRBJ2-1; possible D gene TRBD1, 5 bases. The germline V gene has CDR1 MNHEY and CDR2 SMNVEV (reference sequence). The CDR3 runs to 13 residues. The germline V and J ends were trimmed by 8 bases and 0 bases, with 8 bases remaining between them. The CDR3, as DNA: TGTGCCAGCGGGGCGGTCTCCTACAATGAGCAGTTCTTC. This gives the protein CASGAVSYNEQFF.

This chain links TRBV19 with TRBJ2-3; D uncertain. The germline CDR1 and CDR2 sequences are LNHDA and SQIVND (reference sequence). Trimming cost V 3 bases and J 0 bases, with 7 bases left between them. CDR3 length: 14 residues. The CDR3 protein is CASSIRRSTDTQYF. The CDR3 region has the DNA TGTGCCAGTAGTATCCGCAGAAGCACAGATACGCAGTATTTT.

The chain carries TRBV6-6 and TRBJ2-7, with D maybe TRBD2 (6 bases). Per germline, CDR1 MNHNY and CDR2 SVGAGI (reference sequence). The length of the CDR3 is 15 residues. V lost 7 bases to trimming and J lost 7 bases, with 23 bases between them. This chain's CDR3 is CASTQDVGQGGEQYF. CDR3 nucleotide sequence: TGTGCCAGCACCCAGGACGTAGGGCAAGGAGGGGAGCAGTACTTC.

The gene calls are TRBV4-2 and TRBJ2-1, with D maybe TRBD2 (5 bases). The germline V gene encodes CDR1 LGHNA and CDR2 YNFKEQ. This CDR3 has 13 amino acids. V lost 5 bases and J 7 bases, leaving 12 bases between the germline ends. CDR3 DNA sequence: TGTGCCAGCAGCTCGGAGGAGCGTAATGAGCAGTTCTTC. Translation gives CASSSEERNEQFF.

V gene TRBV27 combines with J gene TRBJ2-7; 10 bases match TRBD2. Germline-derived CDR1 and CDR2 are MNHEY and SMNVEV (reference sequence). This CDR3 comprises 16 residues. After removal of 6 bases from V and 5 bases from J, the junction contained 13 bases not matched to a gene. Written as DNA, the CDR3 is TGTGCCAGCAGCCCCCCGGGACTAGCGTTTATCCACGAGCAGTACTTC. It codes for CASSPPGLAFIHEQYF.

The rearrangement links TRBV25-1 to TRBJ1-2; D is unresolved. CDR3 length equals 15 residues. Germline V gives CDR1 MGHDK, CDR2 SYGVNS. Trimming removed 3 bases from V and 5 bases from J, with 16 bases in between. CDR3 in amino acids: CASSDFGPTTYGYTF. DNA for the CDR3: TGTGCCAGCAGTGACTTTGGACCGACTACTTATGGCTACACCTTC.

The chain uses TRBV19 and TRBJ1-1, with 8 bases aligning to TRBD1. The CDR3 has 15 amino acids. Germline V CDR1 and CDR2: LNHDA, SQIVND (reference sequence). Trimming cost V 5 bases and J 0 bases; bases outside gene matches: 5. The CDR3 reads CASSGDRLMNTEAFF. The CDR3 bases are TGTGCCAGTAGTGGGGACAGGTTAATGAACACTGAAGCTTTCTTT.

V usage is TRBV7-9 and J usage is TRBJ2-7, with D possibly TRBD1 on 7 matching bases. The CDR3 is 15 amino acids. V gave up 3 bases and J gave up 4 bases, with 16 bases separating them. From germline, CDR1 is SEHNR and CDR2 FQNEAQ (reference sequence). The CDR3 region has the DNA TGTGCCAGCAGCTTCGTCCAGGCAGGGGGGTACGAGCAGTACTTC. It yields the protein CASSFVQAGGYEQYF. The complete variable domain, with remaining parts taken from reference TRBV7-9 and TRBJ2-7, reads DTGVSQNPRHKITKRGQNVTFRCDPISEHNRLYWYRQTLGQGPEFLTYFQNEAQLEKSRLLSDRFSAERPKGSFSTLEIQRTEQGDSAMYLCASSFVQAGGYEQYFGPGTRLTVT.

The rearrangement links TRBV18 to TRBJ1-2; D gene uncertain. CDR3 length: 12 amino acids. Per the germline V gene, CDR1 is KGHSH and CDR2 is LQKENI. Trimming took off 3 bases at V and 8 bases at J, with 10 bases between the two ends. CDR3: CASSPLTGGYTF. The CDR3 coding sequence is TGTGCCAGCTCACCTCTAACGGGAGGCTACACCTTC.

This chain connects TRBV30 to TRBJ1-2; 8 positions match TRBD1. Trimming cost V 4 bases and J 4 bases; bases outside gene matches: 5. This CDR3 comprises 13 residues. The germline CDR1 and CDR2 sequences are GTSNPN and SVGIG (reference sequence). The CDR3 DNA is TGTGCCTGGACACGGACAGGGAGCTATGGCTACACCTTC. Encoded protein: CAWTRTGSYGYTF.

The chain recombines TRBV29-1 with TRBJ2-5; TRBD1 matches at 11 bases. Germline loops: CDR1 SQVTM, CDR2 ANQGSEA. V trimming: 8 bases; J trimming: 1 base; junction bases outside the gene matches: 3. CDR3 length equals 13 residues. This CDR3 reads CSSDRGPQETQYF. In nucleotides, the CDR3 is TGCAGCTCGGACAGGGGGCCCCAAGAGACCCAGTACTTC.

This clone was observed once. The chain links TRBV5-6 to TRBJ1-1; 8 nucleotides align to TRBD1. Losses at the gene ends were 4 bases for V and 4 bases for J; bases not matched to a gene: 3. Germline V gene lookup returns CDR1 SGHDT and CDR2 YYEEEE. This CDR3 contains 13 residues. The CDR3 DNA is TGTGCCAGCAGCCTGGACAGGGCCACTGAAGCTTTCTTT. Protein: CASSLDRATEAFF.

This chain joins TRBV28 and TRBJ1-6; TRBD1 matches 7 bases. The CDR3 has 15 residues. V lost 6 bases, J lost 7 bases, and 9 bases stayed unmatched. Germline loops: CDR1 MDHEN, CDR2 SYDVKM. The CDR3 DNA reads TGTGCCAGCAGAGTTCCGGGACAGAGGAATTCACCCCTCCACTTT. This encodes CASRVPGQRNSPLHF.

The J gene is TRBJ2-6, the V gene TRBV7-9; D gene unclear. Looked up from germline, CDR1 is SEHNR and CDR2 is FQNEAQ (reference sequence). This CDR3 contains 16 residues. Trimming pared 4 bases from V and 4 bases from J, leaving 14 bases between. The CDR3, as DNA: TGTGCCAGCAGCTCAGAGCCAGGATCCGGGGCCAACGTCCTGACTTTC. Amino acid sequence: CASSSEPGSGANVLTF.

This sequence joins TRBV5-6 and TRBJ1-1; the match to TRBD1 covers 7 bases. The V and J ends lost 4 bases and 3 bases, in that order; junction bases with no gene match: 3. In germline, CDR1 is SGHDT, CDR2 YYEEEE. This CDR3 spans 13 amino acids. Here the CDR3 DNA reads TGTGCCAGCAGCCCTGACAGGGACACTGAAGCTTTCTTT. Translation gives CASSPDRDTEAFF.

This clone was observed many times. The gene calls are TRBV29-1 and TRBJ1-2; unclear D gene. Trimming took off 7 bases at V and 8 bases at J, with 14 bases between the two ends. There are 11 residues in the CDR3. Germline CDR1 SQVTM, CDR2 ANQGSEA. The CDR3 sequence: CSDQLGGGYTF. DNA of the CDR3: TGCAGCGACCAGTTGGGCGGGGGCTACACCTTC.

The CDR3 protein is CAWRGLTGTGEKLFF. The CDR3 region has the DNA TGTGCCTGGAGGGGACTGACAGGGACCGGTGAAAAACTGTTTTTT. This chain joins TRBV30 and TRBJ1-4; 7 nucleotides agree with TRBD1. Looked up from germline, CDR1 is GTSNPN and CDR2 is SVGIG (reference sequence). The CDR3 spans 15 residues. The trim removed 3 bases at V and 7 bases at J, leaving 11 bases unmatched.

The V gene is TRBV5-6, the J gene TRBJ1-1; tentatively, D is TRBD1 (5 bases). The germline gives CDR1 SGHDT, CDR2 YYEEEE. The CDR3 is 16 amino acids. V was cut by 0 bases and J by 0 bases, with 12 bases left in between. The CDR3 loop reads CASSLGQGLLNTEAFF. In nucleotides, the CDR3 is TGTGCCAGCAGCTTGGGGCAGGGTCTACTGAACACTGAAGCTTTCTTT.

This chain links TRBV9 with TRBJ1-5; a weak D match, TRBD1 (5 bases). The CDR3 has 14 residues. The V end was cut by 4 bases, the J end by 4 bases, with 12 bases between. In germline, CDR1 is SGDLS, CDR2 YYNGEE. CDR3 amino acids: CASSPGGRNQPQHF. The CDR3 nucleotides are TGTGCCAGCAGCCCGGGGGGGAGAAATCAGCCCCAGCATTTT.

The CDR3 DNA is TGTGCCAGCAGCATCGTGGGGGGACAGGGGGCGTGGGAGACCCAGTACTTC. Residues: CASSIVGGQGAWETQYF. The rearrangement joins TRBV5-5 to TRBJ2-5; 12 nucleotides line up with TRBD1. Germline CDR1 and CDR2: SGHKS and YYEKEE (reference sequence). Unmatched junction bases numbered 12, after V lost 4 bases and J lost 5 bases. This CDR3 has 17 residues.

This chain joins TRBV27 and TRBJ2-2; 11 positions match TRBD2. CDR3 length equals 16 residues. The V gene end was trimmed by 6 bases and the J gene end by 7 bases; junction bases not matched to a gene: 10. Germline V gene data show CDR1 as MNHEY and CDR2 as SMNVEV (reference sequence). The CDR3 reads CASRPQTSGVFGELFF. The CDR3 bases are TGTGCCAGCAGGCCCCAGACTAGCGGGGTTTTCGGGGAGCTGTTTTTT.

The rearrangement links TRBV18 to TRBJ2-3, with 7 nucleotides matching TRBD2. Germline CDR1 and CDR2: KGHSH and LQKENI. This CDR3 has 17 residues. After removal of 3 bases from V and 1 base from J, the junction contained 10 bases not matched to a gene. CDR3 sequence (DNA): TGTGCCAGCTCACCTCGGGGAGGGACCCTGGGCACAGATACGCAGTATTTT. It specifies CASSPRGGTLGTDTQYF.

The table lists this clone with a few counts. This chain connects TRBV27 to TRBJ1-1; D unresolved. Germline lookup yields CDR1 MNHEY and CDR2 SMNVEV (reference sequence). This CDR3 is built from 14 residues. The V end was cut by 6 bases, the J end by 1 base, with 12 bases between. The CDR3 protein is CASSYTSGNTEAFF. DNA of the CDR3: TGTGCCAGCAGCTATACTTCAGGGAACACTGAAGCTTTCTTT.

This clone was seen a few times. The chain is built from TRBV18 and TRBJ2-1; D remains unclear. The CDR3 contains 14 residues. Germline CDR1 reads KGHSH; CDR2 reads LQKENI. V lost 0 bases, J lost 6 bases, and 9 bases lay in between. CDR3 sequence (DNA): TGTGCCAGCTCACCACCCCACAGAACCAATGAGCAGTTCTTC. It translates to CASSPPHRTNEQFF.

This chain uses TRBV19 with TRBJ2-3; TRBD1 matches at 11 bases. CDR1 and CDR2 from the germline V gene are LNHDA and SQIVND (reference sequence). Unmatched junction bases numbered 2, after V lost 1 base and J lost 2 bases. This CDR3 is built from 16 residues. Written as DNA, the CDR3 is TGTGCCAGTAGTATAGCGGGACAGGGGGACACAGATACGCAGTATTTT. Translated: CASSIAGQGDTDTQYF.

This chain joins TRBV4-1 and TRBJ2-1; 9 bases map to TRBD2. Germline CDR1 MGHRA, CDR2 YSYEKL. V gave up 0 bases and J gave up 8 bases; unmatched junction bases: 8. The CDR3 runs to 16 residues. The CDR3 coding sequence is TGCGCCAGCAGCCAAGATCGGGCGGGGGGGCGCTATGAGCAGTTCTTC. Translated, it gives CASSQDRAGGRYEQFF.